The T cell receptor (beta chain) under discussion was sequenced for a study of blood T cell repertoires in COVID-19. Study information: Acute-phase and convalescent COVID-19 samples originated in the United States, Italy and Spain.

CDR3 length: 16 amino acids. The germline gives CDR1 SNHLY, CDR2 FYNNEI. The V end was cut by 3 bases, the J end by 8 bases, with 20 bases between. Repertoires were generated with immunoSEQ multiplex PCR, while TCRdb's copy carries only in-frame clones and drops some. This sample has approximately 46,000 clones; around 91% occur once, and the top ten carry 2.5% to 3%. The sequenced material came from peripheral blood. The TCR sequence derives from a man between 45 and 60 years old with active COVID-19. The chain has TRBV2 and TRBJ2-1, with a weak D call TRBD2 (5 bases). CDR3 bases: TGTGCCAGCAGTGAGTCGGTTCTAGCCGAAACATATGAGCAGTTCTTC. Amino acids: CASSESVLAETYEQFF. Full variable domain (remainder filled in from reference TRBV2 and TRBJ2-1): EPEVTQTPSHQVTQMGQEVILRCVPISNHLYFYWYRQILGQKVEFLVSFYNNEISEKSEIFDDQFSVERPDGSNFTLKIRSTKLEDSAMYFCASSESVLAETYEQFFGPGTRLTVL.